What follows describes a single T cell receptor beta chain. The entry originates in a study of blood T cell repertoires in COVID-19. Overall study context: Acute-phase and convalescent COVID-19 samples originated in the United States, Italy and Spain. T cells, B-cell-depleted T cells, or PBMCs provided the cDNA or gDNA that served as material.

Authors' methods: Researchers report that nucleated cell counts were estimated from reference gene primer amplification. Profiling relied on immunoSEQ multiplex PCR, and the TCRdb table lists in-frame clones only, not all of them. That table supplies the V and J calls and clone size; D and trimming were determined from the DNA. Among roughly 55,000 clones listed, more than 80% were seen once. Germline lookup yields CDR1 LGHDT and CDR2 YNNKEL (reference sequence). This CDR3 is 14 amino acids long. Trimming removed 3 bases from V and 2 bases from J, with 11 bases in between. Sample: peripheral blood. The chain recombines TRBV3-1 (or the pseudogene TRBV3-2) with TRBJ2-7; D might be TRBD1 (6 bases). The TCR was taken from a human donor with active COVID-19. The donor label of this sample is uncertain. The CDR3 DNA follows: TGTGCCAGCAGCCAGGGATGGACAGCCTACGAGCAGTACTTC. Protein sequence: CASSQGWTAYEQYF.